The entry that follows covers one T cell receptor beta chain sequence. The antigen is undetermined. This sample was taken from a study of shared clonotypes between healthy human individuals. The table came from immunoSEQ multiplex PCR; TCRdb's copy has only in-frame clones and leaves some out. The sample has fewer than 850,000 clones, about three quarters seen once; the top ten hold approximately 1.8%. The V and J ends lost 1 base and 4 bases respectively, with 14 bases between them. This CDR3 spans 15 amino acids. Germline CDR1 and CDR2: SGHTA and FQGNSA. The study, taken as a whole, reports: With few donors, the genetic and exposure-history diversity represented was limited. Some naive CD4 clonotypes, roughly 5%, turned up in common across four donors.

This chain uses TRBV7-2 with TRBJ2-7; possible D gene TRBD1, 7 bases. The sample comprised memory CD4+ T cells sorted from blood. Subset meaning: CD45RA-negative fraction. The sequence came from a woman aged 30 to 39 in good health. The CDR3 loop is CASSLDRSGGYEQYF. The CDR3 DNA sequence: TGTGCCAGCAGCTTAGATCGCTCAGGGGGGTACGAGCAGTACTTC.